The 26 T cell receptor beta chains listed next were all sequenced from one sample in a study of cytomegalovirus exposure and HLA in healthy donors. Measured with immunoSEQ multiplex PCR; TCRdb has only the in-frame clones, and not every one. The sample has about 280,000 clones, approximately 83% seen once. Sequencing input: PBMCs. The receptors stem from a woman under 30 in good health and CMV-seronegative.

CDR3 bases: TGTGCCAGCAGTTTAGCAGGACAGGGGGGGTATGGCTACACCTTC. The encoded protein is CASSLAGQGGYGYTF. The chain uses TRBV28 and TRBJ1-2; 10 positions match TRBD1. The ends lost 2 bases at V and 5 bases at J; junction bases unmatched: 5. This CDR3 spans 15 amino acids. CDR1 is MDHEN and CDR2 is SYDVKM in the germline V gene.

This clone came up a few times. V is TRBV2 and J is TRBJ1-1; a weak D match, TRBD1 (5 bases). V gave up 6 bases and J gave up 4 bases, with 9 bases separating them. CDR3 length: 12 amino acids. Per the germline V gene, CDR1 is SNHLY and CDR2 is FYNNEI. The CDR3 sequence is CASSYRSTEAFF. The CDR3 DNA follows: TGTGCCAGCAGCTACAGGAGCACTGAAGCTTTCTTT. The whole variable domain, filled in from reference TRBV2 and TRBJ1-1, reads EPEVTQTPSHQVTQMGQEVILRCVPISNHLYFYWYRQILGQKVEFLVSFYNNEISEKSEIFDDQFSVERPDGSNFTLKIRSTKLEDSAMYFCASSYRSTEAFFGQGTRLTVV.

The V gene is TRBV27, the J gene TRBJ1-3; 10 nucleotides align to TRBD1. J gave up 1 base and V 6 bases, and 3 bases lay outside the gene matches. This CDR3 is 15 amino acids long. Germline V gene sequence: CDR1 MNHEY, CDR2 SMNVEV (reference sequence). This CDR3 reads CASRVGQGSGNTIYF. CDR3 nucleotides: TGTGCCAGCAGAGTGGGACAGGGGTCTGGAAACACCATATATTTT.

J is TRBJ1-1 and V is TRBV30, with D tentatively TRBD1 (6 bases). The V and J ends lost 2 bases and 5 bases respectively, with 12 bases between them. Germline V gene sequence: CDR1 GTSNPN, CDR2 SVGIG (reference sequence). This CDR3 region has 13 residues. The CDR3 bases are TGTGCCTGGAGTCCAGGGGAGGGGACTGAAGCTTTCTTT. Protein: CAWSPGEGTEAFF.

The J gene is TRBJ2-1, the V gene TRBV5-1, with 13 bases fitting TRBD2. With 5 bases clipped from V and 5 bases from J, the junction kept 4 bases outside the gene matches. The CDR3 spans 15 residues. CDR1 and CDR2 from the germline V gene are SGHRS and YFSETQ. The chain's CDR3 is CASRTGLAGNNEQFF. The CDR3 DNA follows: TGCGCCAGCAGAACGGGACTAGCGGGAAACAATGAGCAGTTCTTC.

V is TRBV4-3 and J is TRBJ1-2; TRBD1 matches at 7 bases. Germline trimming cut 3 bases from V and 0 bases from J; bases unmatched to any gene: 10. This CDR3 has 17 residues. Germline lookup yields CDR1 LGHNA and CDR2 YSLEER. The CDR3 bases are TGCGCCAGCAGCCATAACTCCCCCGACAGGGCTAACTATGGCTACACCTTC. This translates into CASSHNSPDRANYGYTF.

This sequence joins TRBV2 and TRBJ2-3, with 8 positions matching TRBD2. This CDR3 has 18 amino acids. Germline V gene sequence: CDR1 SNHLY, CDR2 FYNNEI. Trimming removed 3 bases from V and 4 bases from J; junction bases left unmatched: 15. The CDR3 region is CASSDPEGSGSESDTQYF. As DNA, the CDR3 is TGTGCCAGCAGTGATCCCGAGGGAAGCGGGAGTGAGTCAGATACGCAGTATTTT.

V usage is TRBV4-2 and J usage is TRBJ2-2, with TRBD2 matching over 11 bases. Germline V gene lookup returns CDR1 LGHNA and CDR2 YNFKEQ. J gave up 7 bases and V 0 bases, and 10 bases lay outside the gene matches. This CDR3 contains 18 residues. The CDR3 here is CASSQDGLLAGGGGELFF. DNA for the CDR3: TGTGCCAGCAGCCAAGATGGGTTGTTAGCGGGAGGGGGCGGGGAGCTGTTTTTT.

The chain's CDR3 is CASSLEGAMEAFF. The CDR3 DNA is TGTGCCAGCAGCTTGGAAGGGGCCATGGAAGCTTTCTTT. This rearrangement joins TRBV7-6 to TRBJ1-1; D may be TRBD1 (5 bases). The CDR3 has 13 amino acids. Germline lookup yields CDR1 SGHVS and CDR2 FNYEAQ. Trimming removed 3 bases from V and 8 bases from J, with 13 bases in between.

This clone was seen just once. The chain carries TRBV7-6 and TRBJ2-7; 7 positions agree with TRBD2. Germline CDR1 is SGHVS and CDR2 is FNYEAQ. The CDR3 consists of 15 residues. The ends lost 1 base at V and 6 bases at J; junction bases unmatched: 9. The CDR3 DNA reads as TGTGCCAGCAGCTTAGAGGCCGGGAGGCATGGCGAGCAGTACTTC. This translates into CASSLEAGRHGEQYF.

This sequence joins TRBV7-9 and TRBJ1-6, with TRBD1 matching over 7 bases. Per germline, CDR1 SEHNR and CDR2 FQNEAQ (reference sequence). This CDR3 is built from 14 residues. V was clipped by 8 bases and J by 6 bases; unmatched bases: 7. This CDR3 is CASDTGQTNSPLHF. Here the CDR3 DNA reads TGTGCCAGCGACACGGGACAGACTAATTCACCCCTCCACTTT.

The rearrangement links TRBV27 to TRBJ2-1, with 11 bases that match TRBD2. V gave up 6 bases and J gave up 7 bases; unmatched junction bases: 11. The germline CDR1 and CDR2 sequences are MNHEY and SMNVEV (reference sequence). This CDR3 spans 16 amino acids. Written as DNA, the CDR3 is TGTGCCAGCAGCCATCTTACTAGCGGGAGTACAAATGAGCAGTTCTTC. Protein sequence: CASSHLTSGSTNEQFF.

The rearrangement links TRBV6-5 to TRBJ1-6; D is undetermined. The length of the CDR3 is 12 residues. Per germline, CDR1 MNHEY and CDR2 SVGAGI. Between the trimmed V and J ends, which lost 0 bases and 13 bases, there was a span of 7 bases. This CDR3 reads CASSYSGNPLHF. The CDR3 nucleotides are TGTGCCAGCAGTTACTCGGGCAACCCCCTCCACTTT.

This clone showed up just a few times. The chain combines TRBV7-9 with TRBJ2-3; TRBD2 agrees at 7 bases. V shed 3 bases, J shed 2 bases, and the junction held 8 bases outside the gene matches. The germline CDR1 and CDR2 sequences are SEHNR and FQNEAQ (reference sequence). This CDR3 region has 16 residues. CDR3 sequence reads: CASSFGMGLSTDTQYF. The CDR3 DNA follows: TGTGCCAGCAGCTTCGGTATGGGACTATCCACAGATACGCAGTATTTT.

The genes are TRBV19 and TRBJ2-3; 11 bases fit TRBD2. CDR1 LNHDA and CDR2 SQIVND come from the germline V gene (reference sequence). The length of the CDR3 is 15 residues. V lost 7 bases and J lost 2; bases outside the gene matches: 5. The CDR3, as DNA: TGTGCCAGTACACTAGCGGGAGCCTCCACAGATACGCAGTATTTT. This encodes CASTLAGASTDTQYF.

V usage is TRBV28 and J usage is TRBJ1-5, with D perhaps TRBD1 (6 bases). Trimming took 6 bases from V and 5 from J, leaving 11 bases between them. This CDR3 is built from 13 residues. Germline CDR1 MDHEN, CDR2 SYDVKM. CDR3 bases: TGTGCCAGCAGACAGGGCGAATATCAGCCCCAGCATTTT. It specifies CASRQGEYQPQHF.

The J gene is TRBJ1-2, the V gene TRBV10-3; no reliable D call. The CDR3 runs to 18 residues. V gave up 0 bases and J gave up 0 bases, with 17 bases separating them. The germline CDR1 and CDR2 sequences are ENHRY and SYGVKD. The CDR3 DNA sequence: TGTGCCATCAGTGAGTCGAGTTCGTTAGTCCCAACTAACTATGGCTACACCTTC. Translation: CAISESSSLVPTNYGYTF.

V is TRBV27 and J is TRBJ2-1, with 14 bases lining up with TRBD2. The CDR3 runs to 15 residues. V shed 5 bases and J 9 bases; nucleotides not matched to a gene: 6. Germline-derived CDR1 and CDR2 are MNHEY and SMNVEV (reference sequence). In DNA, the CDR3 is TGTGCCAGCAGTACCGGGACTAGCGGGAGAACTGAGCAGTTCTTC. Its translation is CASSTGTSGRTEQFF.

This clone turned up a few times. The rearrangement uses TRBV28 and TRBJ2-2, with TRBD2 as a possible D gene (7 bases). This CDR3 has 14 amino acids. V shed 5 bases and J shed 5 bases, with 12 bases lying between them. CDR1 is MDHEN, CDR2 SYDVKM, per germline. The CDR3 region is CASSIGGQTGELFF. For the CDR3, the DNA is TGTGCCAGCAGTATCGGGGGGCAGACCGGGGAGCTGTTTTTT.

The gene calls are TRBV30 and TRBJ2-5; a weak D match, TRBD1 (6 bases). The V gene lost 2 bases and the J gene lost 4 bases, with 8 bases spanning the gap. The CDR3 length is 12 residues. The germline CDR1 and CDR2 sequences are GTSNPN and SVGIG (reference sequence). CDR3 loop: CAWSTRGETQYF. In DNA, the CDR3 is TGTGCCTGGAGTACCAGGGGAGAGACCCAGTACTTC.

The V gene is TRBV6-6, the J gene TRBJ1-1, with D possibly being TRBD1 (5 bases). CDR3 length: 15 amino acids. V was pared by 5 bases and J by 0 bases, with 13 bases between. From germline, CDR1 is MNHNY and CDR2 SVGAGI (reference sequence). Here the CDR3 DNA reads TGTGCCAGCAGTCGACTCGACAGTTTGAACACTGAAGCTTTCTTT. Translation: CASSRLDSLNTEAFF.

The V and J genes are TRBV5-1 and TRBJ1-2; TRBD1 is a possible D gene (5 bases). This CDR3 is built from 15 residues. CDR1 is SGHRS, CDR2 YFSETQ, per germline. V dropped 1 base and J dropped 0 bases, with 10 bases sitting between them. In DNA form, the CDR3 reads TGCGCCAGCAGCTTGTACCCCAGGGCTAACTATGGCTACACCTTC. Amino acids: CASSLYPRANYGYTF.

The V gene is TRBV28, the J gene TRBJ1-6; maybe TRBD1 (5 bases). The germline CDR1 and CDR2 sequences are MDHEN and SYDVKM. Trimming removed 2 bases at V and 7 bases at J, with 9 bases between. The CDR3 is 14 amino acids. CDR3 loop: CASSLPRQNSPLHF. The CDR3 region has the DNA TGTGCCAGCAGTTTACCTCGACAGAATTCACCCCTCCACTTT.

CDR3 residues: CASSRVSSSYNEQFF. In DNA, the CDR3 is TGTGCCAGCAGTCGAGTTTCAAGCTCCTACAATGAGCAGTTCTTC. This chain joins TRBV27 and TRBJ2-1; no reliable D call. Germline V CDR1 and CDR2: MNHEY, SMNVEV (reference sequence). V was pared by 5 bases and J by 0 bases, with 11 bases between. This CDR3 spans 15 amino acids.

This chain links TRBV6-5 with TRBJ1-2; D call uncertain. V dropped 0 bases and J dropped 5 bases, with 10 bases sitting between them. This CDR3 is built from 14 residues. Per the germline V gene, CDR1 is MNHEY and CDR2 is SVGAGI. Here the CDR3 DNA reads TGTGCCAGCAGTTACTCGACTGCAGCATATGGCTACACCTTC. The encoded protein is CASSYSTAAYGYTF.

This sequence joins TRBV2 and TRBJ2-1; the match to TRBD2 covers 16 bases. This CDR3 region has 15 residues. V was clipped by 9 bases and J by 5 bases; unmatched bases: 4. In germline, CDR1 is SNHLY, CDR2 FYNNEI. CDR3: CASGTSGRAHNEQFF. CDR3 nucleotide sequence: TGTGCCAGTGGGACTAGCGGGAGGGCCCACAATGAGCAGTTCTTC.